This is a list of T cell receptor beta chains from one sample in a study of blood T cell repertoires in COVID-19. The data were produced by immunoSEQ multiplex PCR, yet TCRdb's version contains in-frame clones alone and is incomplete. The sample carries 250,000 to 300,000 clones, approximately 90% recorded once. Sequenced input: peripheral blood. Receptors were obtained from a man aged 35 to 55 with acute or convalescent COVID-19. CDR3s include the opening cysteine and the closing phenylalanine or tryptophan. A D gene is named only where the DNA matches it firmly. Where a row states a size, it is once, few, many or the class of an expanded clone; other rows omit it.

>.|.|TRBJ1-1|14|TRBV19
CASSMETANTEAFF
TGTGCCAGTAGTATGGAGACAGCGAACACTGAAGCTTTCTTT
>.|.|TRBJ1-6|14|TRBV2
CASIPLRGNSPLHF
TGTGCCAGCATCCCGCTTAGGGGGAATTCACCCCTCCACTTT
>.|TRBD1|TRBJ1-1|15|TRBV6-4
CASSEFRGANTEAFF
TGTGCCAGCAGTGAATTCAGGGGGGCGAACACTGAAGCTTTCTTT
>once|.|TRBJ1-1|13|TRBV6-5
CASSQIVDTEAFF
TGTGCCAGCAGTCAAATAGTTGACACTGAAGCTTTCTTT
>.|.|TRBJ1-2|14|TRBV5-4
CASSLDFGVAGYTF
TGTGCCAGCAGCTTGGATTTTGGTGTCGCGGGCTACACCTTC
>.|.|TRBJ1-4|15|TRBV5-1
CASSSAGQQNEKLFF
TGCGCCAGCAGCTCGGCGGGGCAGCAGAATGAAAAACTGTTTTTT
>.|TRBD1|TRBJ2-3|13|TRBV4-2
CASSPGGKDTQYF
TGTGCCAGCAGCCCAGGGGGCAAAGATACGCAGTATTTT
>.|.|TRBJ2-7|15|TRBV27
CASSLGAVSSYEQYF
TGTGCCAGCAGTTTGGGGGCGGTCAGCTCCTACGAGCAGTACTTC
>few|.|TRBJ2-7|17|TRBV10-3
CAISERVGRGVGYEQYF
TGTGCCATCAGTGAACGTGTGGGCAGGGGGGTCGGGTACGAGCAGTACTTC
>.|.|TRBJ1-1|16|TRBV3-1/TRBV3-2
CASSQGSIGLGTEAFF
TGTGCCAGCAGCCAAGGGAGTATAGGATTGGGCACTGAAGCTTTCTTT
>.|.|TRBJ1-3|14|TRBV7-9
CASSPVTSGNTIYF
TGTGCCAGCAGCCCGGTCACCTCTGGAAACACCATATATTTT
>.|TRBD2|TRBJ2-7|15|TRBV7-6
CASSLLSGGAYEQYF
TGTGCCAGCAGCCTCCTCTCTGGGGGGGCCTACGAGCAGTACTTC
>.|.|TRBJ1-1|14|TRBV24-1
CATSGYPLNTEAFF
TGTGCCACCAGCGGGTACCCCTTGAACACTGAAGCTTTCTTT
>.|.|TRBJ1-1|13|TRBV28
CASSRDPQGEAFF
TGTGCCAGCAGTCGCGATCCACAGGGTGAAGCTTTCTTT
>.|.|TRBJ1-5|13|TRBV13
CASSLRRDQPQHF
TGTGCCAGCAGCTTAAGACGGGATCAGCCCCAGCATTTT
>.|.|TRBJ2-7|15|TRBV14
CASSQLLTGSYEQYF
TGTGCCAGCAGCCAGCTTTTGACGGGTTCCTACGAGCAGTACTTC
>.|TRBD1|TRBJ1-1|13|TRBV19
CASSSEGAREAFF
TGTGCCAGTAGTAGCGAGGGGGCGCGGGAAGCTTTCTTT
>.|TRBD2|TRBJ2-1|16|TRBV5-4
CASSILAGGVWNEQFF
TGTGCCAGCAGCATATTAGCGGGGGGCGTTTGGAATGAGCAGTTCTTC
>few|.|TRBJ1-2|15|TRBV3-1/TRBV3-2
CASSHLTGSNYGYTF
TGTGCCAGCAGCCATCTAACAGGCTCTAACTATGGCTACACCTTC
>.|TRBD1|TRBJ1-1|13|TRBV3-1/TRBV3-2
CASSLGQGTEAFF
TGTGCCAGCAGCCTGGGACAGGGCACTGAAGCTTTCTTT
>.|.|TRBJ2-7|15|TRBV15
CATSREGQPTYEQYF
TGTGCCACCAGTAGAGAAGGACAACCTACCTACGAGCAGTACTTC
>.|.|TRBJ2-3|13|TRBV5-1
CASSLAGPDTQYF
TGCGCCAGCAGCTTGGCAGGGCCAGATACGCAGTATTTT
>.|TRBD1|TRBJ2-7|15|TRBV4-2
CASSFPGQGNYEQYF
TGTGCCAGCAGCTTCCCGGGACAGGGGAACTACGAGCAGTACTTC
>.|.|TRBJ1-2|14|TRBV5-1
CASREGAENYGYTF
TGCGCCAGCAGGGAGGGAGCGGAGAACTATGGCTACACCTTC
>.|.|TRBJ2-1|15|TRBV12-5
CASGLGRVSYNEQFF
TGTGCTAGTGGTTTGGGGCGGGTTTCCTACAATGAGCAGTTCTTC
>.|.|TRBJ2-3|13|TRBV2
CASSEAENYKQYF
TGTGCCAGCAGTGAAGCGGAGAACTATAAGCAGTATTTT
>.|.|TRBJ2-3|13|TRBV11-1
CASSPPLTDTQYF
TGTGCCAGCAGCCCCCCCCTCACAGATACGCAGTATTTT
>.|.|TRBJ1-1|17|TRBV4-1
CASSHHFRAGSDTEAFF
TGCGCCAGCAGCCACCACTTTCGGGCAGGGTCGGACACTGAAGCTTTCTTT
>.|.|TRBJ1-6|16|TRBV7-8
CASSHSLTPGGSPLHF
TGTGCCAGCAGCCACTCCCTGACTCCCGGGGGTTCACCCCTCCACTTT
>.|.|TRBJ2-1|12|TRBV30
CAWSDSRIEQFF
TGTGCCTGGAGTGACAGCCGGATCGAGCAGTTCTTC
>.|.|TRBJ1-2|15|TRBV24-1
CATSDGQSSRGGYTF
TGTGCCACCAGTGATGGACAGTCTAGTAGAGGTGGCTACACCTTC
>.|.|TRBJ2-7|15|TRBV15
CATSRDSSITYEQYF
TGTGCCACCAGCAGGGACAGCTCTATCACCTACGAGCAGTACTTC
>.|.|TRBJ1-4|16|TRBV15
CATSGPQSGFNEKLFF
TGTGCCACCAGCGGGCCACAATCGGGATTTAATGAAAAACTGTTTTTT
>.|.|TRBJ1-1|16|TRBV5-1
CASSSGITEGNTEAFF
TGCGCCAGCAGCTCCGGGATTACCGAGGGTAACACTGAAGCTTTCTTT
>.|.|TRBJ2-7|12|TRBV6-2/TRBV6-3
CASSQRTGNVYF
TGTGCCAGCAGTCAACGGACCGGGAATGTGTACTTC
>.|.|TRBJ1-1|11|TRBV6-5
CASTQNTEAFF
TGTGCCAGCACCCAAAACACTGAAGCTTTCTTT
>.|.|TRBJ1-1|13|TRBV5-1
CASSLERQGEAFF
TGCGCCAGCAGCTTGGAAAGGCAGGGTGAAGCTTTCTTT
>.|.|TRBJ2-1|15|TRBV12-5
CASGLEQGGYNEQFF
TGTGCTAGTGGTTTGGAGCAGGGGGGCTACAATGAGCAGTTCTTC
>.|TRBD1|TRBJ2-2|18|TRBV18
CASFEWTGGDWYTGELFF
TGTGCCAGCTTCGAATGGACAGGGGGCGATTGGTACACCGGGGAGCTGTTTTTT
>.|.|TRBJ1-1|13|TRBV12-3/TRBV12-4
CASSLEESTEAFF
TGTGCCAGCAGTTTAGAGGAGAGCACTGAAGCTTTCTTT
>.|TRBD1|TRBJ2-7|14|TRBV6-5
CASSYWDRVDEQYF
TGTGCCAGCAGTTACTGGGACAGGGTCGACGAGCAGTACTTC
>.|.|TRBJ1-2|15|TRBV4-2
CASSPPEGGGYGYTF
TGTGCCAGCAGCCCCCCCGAAGGCGGGGGCTATGGCTACACCTTC
>.|.|TRBJ1-2|15|TRBV2
CASSEVLGEGYGYTF
TGTGCCAGCAGTGAAGTACTAGGGGAGGGCTATGGCTACACCTTC
>.|.|TRBJ2-1|14|TRBV2
CASRRRDLVYEQFF
TGTGCCAGCAGACGCCGGGACTTAGTATATGAGCAGTTCTTC
>once|.|TRBJ1-6|13|TRBV30
CAWGPLYNSPLHF
TGTGCCTGGGGGCCTCTCTATAATTCACCCCTCCACTTT
>.|TRBD2|TRBJ2-1|15|TRBV5-6
CASSFPLAGDNEQFF
TGTGCCAGCAGCTTTCCCCTAGCGGGGGACAATGAGCAGTTCTTC
>.|TRBD1|TRBJ1-5|13|TRBV18
CASSNTGERPQHF
TGTGCCAGCTCAAATACAGGGGAGAGGCCCCAGCATTTT
>.|.|TRBJ2-7|14|TRBV5-1
CASSAETGSYEQYF
TGCGCCAGCAGCGCCGAGACAGGCTCCTACGAGCAGTACTTC
>.|TRBD2|TRBJ2-1|16|TRBV10-3
CAITPNRTRAKNEQFF
TGTGCCATCACCCCCAACCGGACTAGGGCAAAGAATGAGCAGTTCTTC
>.|TRBD2|TRBJ2-1|16|TRBV5-4
CASSYSGRHSYNEQFF
TGTGCCAGCAGCTACAGCGGGAGACACTCCTACAATGAGCAGTTCTTC
>.|.|TRBJ2-2|15|TRBV19
CASTGLGAHTGELFF
TGTGCCAGTACAGGACTGGGGGCGCACACCGGGGAGCTGTTTTTT
>.|.|TRBJ2-1|14|TRBV18
CASSPGLPGPEQFF
TGTGCCAGCTCACCGGGACTCCCGGGGCCGGAGCAGTTCTTC
>.|TRBD1|TRBJ1-2|14|TRBV15
CATSSMGQGDGYTF
TGTGCCACCAGCAGCATGGGACAGGGAGACGGCTACACCTTC
>.|.|TRBJ1-1|15|TRBV5-1
CASSSGALRNTEAFF
TGCGCCAGCAGCTCTGGGGCCCTCAGGAACACTGAAGCTTTCTTT
>.|TRBD2|TRBJ2-3|15|TRBV5-1
CASSFGTSGEDTQYF
TGCGCCAGCAGCTTCGGGACTAGCGGGGAAGATACGCAGTATTTT
>.|TRBD2|TRBJ2-3|12|TRBV24-1
CATSDGRGTQYF
TGTGCCACCAGTGATGGGCGGGGGACGCAGTATTTT
>.|.|TRBJ2-7|15|TRBV5-1
CASSRGGAGDYEQYF
TGCGCCAGCAGCCGGGGAGGGGCAGGGGACTACGAGCAGTACTTC